This TCR beta chain appears in the sequencing data of a study of T cell responses to AZD1222 COVID-19 vaccine. CDR1 is SGHNT and CDR2 is YYREEE in the germline V gene (reference sequence). V was pared by 4 bases and J by 2 bases, with 11 bases between. CDR3 length: 14 residues. The study's findings and limits: There were repertoire samples only from the period after the peak T cell response.

In the case of this clone: The antigen is undetermined.

Produced via immunoSEQ multiplex PCR; TCRdb's table is partial and in-frame only. The table has roughly 120,000 clones, more than 85% seen once; the top ten hold 6% to 8%. This TCR derives from an adult in good health. The chain couples TRBV5-4 to TRBJ2-3, with unresolved D. Specimen: peripheral blood, collected on day 0 of AZD1222 vaccination. The CDR3 reads CASSTYGSTDTQYF. The CDR3 nucleotides are TGTGCCAGCAGCACGTATGGCTCCACAGATACGCAGTATTTT.